The 3 T cell receptor beta chains listed next were all sequenced from one sample in a study of brain T cells in children with intractable seizures. Documented time point: blood from clinic visit 5 months post-surgery; TSC patient then seizure free. Produced via immunoSEQ multiplex PCR; TCRdb's table is partial and in-frame only. The sample has 340,000 or so clones; about 93% are singletons. Specimen: peripheral blood, collected 4 to 6 months after surgery. The receptors stem from a boy less than two years old with tuberous sclerosis and intractable seizures.

The rearrangement joins TRBV10-2 to TRBJ2-2; no clear D. Germline loops: CDR1 WSHSY, CDR2 SAAADI. Trimming stripped 10 bases from V and 6 bases from J, with 21 bases between. The CDR3 is 15 amino acids. The CDR3 loop reads CATSDLFERAGELFF. In nucleotides, the CDR3 is TGCGCCACTTCGGACCTCTTCGAAAGGGCCGGGGAGCTGTTTTTT.

The V call is TRBV11-3, the J call TRBJ1-1; D is uncertain. V lost 0 bases and J 3 bases, leaving 8 bases between the germline ends. Germline assignment: CDR1 SGHNT and CDR2 YENEEA. The CDR3 totals 14 residues. The CDR3 DNA reads TGTGCCAGCAGCTTAGAATCGACGGACACTGAAGCTTTCTTT. It encodes CASSLESTDTEAFF.

The chain joins TRBV27 to TRBJ2-6; 10 bases map to TRBD1. The germline CDR1 and CDR2 sequences are MNHEY and SMNVEV (reference sequence). The CDR3 is made up of 17 amino acids. V dropped 5 bases and J dropped 0; count of bases not matched to a gene: 4. CDR3 DNA sequence: TGTGCCAGCAGTACGGGACAGGGGACCTCTGGGGCCAACGTCCTGACTTTC. Its translation is CASSTGQGTSGANVLTF.